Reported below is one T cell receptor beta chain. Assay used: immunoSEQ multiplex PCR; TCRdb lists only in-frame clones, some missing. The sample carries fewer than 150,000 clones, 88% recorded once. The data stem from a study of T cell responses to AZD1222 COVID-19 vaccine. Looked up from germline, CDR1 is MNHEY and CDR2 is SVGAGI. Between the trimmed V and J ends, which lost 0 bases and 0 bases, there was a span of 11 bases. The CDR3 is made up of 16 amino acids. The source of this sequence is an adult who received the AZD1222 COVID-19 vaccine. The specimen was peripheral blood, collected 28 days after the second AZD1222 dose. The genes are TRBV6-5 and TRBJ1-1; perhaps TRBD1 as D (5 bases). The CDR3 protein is CASSYSGRTMNTEAFF. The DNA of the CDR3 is TGTGCCAGCAGTTACTCGGGACGGACCATGAACACTGAAGCTTTCTTT.